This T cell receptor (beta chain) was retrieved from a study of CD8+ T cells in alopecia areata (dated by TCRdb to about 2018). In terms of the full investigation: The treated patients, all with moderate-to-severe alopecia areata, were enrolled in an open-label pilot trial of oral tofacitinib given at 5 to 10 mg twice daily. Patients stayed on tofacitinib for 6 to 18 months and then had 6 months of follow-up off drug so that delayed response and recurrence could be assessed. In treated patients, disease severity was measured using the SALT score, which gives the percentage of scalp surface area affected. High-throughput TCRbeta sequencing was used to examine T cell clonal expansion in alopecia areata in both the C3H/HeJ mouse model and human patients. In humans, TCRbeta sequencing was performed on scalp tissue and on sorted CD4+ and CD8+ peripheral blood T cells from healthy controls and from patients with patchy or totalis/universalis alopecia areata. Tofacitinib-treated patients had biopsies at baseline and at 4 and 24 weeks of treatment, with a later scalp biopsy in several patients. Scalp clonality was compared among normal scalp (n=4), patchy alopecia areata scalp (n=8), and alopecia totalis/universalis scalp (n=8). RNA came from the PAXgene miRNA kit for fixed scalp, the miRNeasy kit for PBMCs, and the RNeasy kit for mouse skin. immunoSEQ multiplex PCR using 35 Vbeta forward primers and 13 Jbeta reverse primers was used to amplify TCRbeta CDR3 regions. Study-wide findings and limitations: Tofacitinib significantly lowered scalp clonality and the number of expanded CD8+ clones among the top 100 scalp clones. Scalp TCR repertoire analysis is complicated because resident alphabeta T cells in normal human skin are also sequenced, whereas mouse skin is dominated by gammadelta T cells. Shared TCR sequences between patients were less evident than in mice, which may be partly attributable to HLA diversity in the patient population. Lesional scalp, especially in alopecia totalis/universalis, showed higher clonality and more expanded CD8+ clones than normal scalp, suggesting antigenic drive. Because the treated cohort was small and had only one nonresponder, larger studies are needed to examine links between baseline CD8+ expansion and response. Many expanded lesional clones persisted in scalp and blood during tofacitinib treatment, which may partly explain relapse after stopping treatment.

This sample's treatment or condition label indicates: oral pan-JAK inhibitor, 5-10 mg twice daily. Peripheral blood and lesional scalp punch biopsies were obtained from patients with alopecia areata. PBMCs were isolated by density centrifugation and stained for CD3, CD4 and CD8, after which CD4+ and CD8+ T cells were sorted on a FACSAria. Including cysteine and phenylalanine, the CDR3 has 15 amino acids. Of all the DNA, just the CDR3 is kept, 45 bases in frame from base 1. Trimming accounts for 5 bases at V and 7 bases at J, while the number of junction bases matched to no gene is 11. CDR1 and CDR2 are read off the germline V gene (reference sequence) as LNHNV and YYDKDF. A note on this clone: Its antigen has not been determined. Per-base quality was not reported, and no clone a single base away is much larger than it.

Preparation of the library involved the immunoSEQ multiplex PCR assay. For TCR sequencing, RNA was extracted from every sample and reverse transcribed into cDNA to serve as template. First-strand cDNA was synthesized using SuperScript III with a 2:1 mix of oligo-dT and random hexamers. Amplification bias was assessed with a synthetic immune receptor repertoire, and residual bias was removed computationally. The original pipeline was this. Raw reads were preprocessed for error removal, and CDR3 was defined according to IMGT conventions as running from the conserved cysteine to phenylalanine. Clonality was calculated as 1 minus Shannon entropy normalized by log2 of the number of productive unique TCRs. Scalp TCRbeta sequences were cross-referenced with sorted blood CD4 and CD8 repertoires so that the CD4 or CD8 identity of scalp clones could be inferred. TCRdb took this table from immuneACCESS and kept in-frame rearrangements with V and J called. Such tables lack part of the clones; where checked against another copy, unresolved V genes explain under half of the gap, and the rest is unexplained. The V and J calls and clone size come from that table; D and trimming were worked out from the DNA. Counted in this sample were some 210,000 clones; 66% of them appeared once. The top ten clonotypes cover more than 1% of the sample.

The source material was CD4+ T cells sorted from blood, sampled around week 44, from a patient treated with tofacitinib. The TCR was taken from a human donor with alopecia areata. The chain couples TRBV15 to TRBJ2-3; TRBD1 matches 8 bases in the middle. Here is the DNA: TGTGCCACCAGCGACGGACAGGGAGGAGGTAATACGCAGTATTTT. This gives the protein CATSDGQGGGNTQYF.